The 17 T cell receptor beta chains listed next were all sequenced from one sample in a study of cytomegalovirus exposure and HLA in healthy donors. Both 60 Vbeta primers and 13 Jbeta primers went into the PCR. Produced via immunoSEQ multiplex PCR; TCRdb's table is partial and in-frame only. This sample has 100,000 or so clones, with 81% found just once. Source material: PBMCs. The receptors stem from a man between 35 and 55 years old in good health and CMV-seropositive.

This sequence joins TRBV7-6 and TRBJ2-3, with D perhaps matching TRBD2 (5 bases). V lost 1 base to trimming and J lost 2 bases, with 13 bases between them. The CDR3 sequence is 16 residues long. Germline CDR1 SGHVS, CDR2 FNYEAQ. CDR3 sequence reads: CASSLEVSGNTDTQYF. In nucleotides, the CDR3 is TGTGCCAGCAGCTTAGAGGTCAGCGGAAACACAGATACGCAGTATTTT.

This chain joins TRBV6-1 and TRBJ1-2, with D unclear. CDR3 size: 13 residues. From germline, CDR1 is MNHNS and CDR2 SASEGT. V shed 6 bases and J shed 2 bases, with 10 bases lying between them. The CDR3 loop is CASRGGSNYGYTF. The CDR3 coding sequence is TGTGCCAGCAGGGGAGGCAGCAACTATGGCTACACCTTC.

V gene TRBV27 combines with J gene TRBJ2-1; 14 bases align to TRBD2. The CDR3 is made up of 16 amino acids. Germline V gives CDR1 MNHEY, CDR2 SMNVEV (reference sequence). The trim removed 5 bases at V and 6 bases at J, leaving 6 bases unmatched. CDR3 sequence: CASSPRLAGGANEQFF. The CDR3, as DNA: TGTGCCAGCAGTCCCCGACTAGCGGGGGGGGCCAATGAGCAGTTCTTC.

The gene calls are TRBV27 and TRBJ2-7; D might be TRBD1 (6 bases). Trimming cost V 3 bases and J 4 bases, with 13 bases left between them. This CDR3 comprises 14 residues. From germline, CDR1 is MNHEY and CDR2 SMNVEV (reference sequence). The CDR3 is CASSLGTGKYEQYF. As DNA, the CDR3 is TGTGCCAGCAGTTTGGGTACAGGGAAATACGAGCAGTACTTC.

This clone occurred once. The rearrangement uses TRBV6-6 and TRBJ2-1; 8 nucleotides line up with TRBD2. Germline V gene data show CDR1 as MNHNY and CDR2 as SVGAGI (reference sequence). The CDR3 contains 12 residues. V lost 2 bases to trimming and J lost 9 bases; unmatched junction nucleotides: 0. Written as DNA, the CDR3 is TGTGCCAGCAGTTACAGCGGGGGTGAGCAGTTCTTC. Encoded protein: CASSYSGGEQFF.

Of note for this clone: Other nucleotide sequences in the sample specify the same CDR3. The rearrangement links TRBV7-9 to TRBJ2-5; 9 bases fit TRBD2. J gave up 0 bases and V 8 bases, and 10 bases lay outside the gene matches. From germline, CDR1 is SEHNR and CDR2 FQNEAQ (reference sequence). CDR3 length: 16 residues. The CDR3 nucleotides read TGTGCCAGCGTTCCGGGGCTAGCGGGGTACCAAGAGACCCAGTACTTC. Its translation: CASVPGLAGYQETQYF.

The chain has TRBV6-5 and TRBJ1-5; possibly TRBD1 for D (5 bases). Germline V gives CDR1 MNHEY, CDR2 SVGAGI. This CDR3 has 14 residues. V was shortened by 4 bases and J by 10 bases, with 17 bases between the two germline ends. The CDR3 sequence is CASSSSTDWGPQHF. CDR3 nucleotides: TGTGCCAGCAGTTCCTCGACAGACTGGGGTCCCCAGCATTTT.

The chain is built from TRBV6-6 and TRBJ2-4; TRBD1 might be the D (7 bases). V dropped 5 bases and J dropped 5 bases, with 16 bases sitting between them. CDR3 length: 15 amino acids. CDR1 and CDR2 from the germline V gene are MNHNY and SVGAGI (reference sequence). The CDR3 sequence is CASSAVAGQQNIQYF. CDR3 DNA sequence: TGTGCCAGCAGTGCCGTGGCGGGACAGCAAAACATTCAGTACTTC.

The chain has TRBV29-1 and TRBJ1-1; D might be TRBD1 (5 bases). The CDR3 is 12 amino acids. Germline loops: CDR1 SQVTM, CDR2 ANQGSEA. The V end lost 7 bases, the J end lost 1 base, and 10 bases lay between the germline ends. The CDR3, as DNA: TGCAGCGCCGACAGATCGAACACTGAAGCTTTCTTT. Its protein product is CSADRSNTEAFF.

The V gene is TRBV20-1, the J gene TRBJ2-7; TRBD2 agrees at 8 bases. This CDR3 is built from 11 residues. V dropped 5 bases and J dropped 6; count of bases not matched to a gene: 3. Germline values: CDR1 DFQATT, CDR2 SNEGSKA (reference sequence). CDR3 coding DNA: TGCAGTGCTCACACTAGCGGCGAGCAGTACTTC. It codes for CSAHTSGEQYF.

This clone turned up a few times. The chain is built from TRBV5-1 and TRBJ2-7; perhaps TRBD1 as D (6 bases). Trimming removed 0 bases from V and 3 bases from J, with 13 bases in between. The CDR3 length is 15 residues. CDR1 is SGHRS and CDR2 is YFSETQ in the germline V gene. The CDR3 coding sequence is TGCGCCAGCAGCTTGGGGCAGGGGAATATCTACGAGCAGTACTTC. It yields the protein CASSLGQGNIYEQYF.

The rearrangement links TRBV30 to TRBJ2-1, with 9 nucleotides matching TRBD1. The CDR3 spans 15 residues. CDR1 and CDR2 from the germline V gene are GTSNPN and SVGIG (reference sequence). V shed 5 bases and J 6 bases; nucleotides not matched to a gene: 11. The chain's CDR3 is CAWRPGTGLGNEQFF. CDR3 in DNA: TGTGCCTGGCGCCCCGGGACAGGGCTAGGCAATGAGCAGTTCTTC.

CDR3 sequence reads: CASSETRGGNTIYF. The CDR3 bases are TGTGCCAGCAGTGAAACGCGGGGTGGAAACACCATATATTTT. The chain links TRBV6-1 to TRBJ1-3, with D unresolved. The V end was cut by 2 bases, the J end by 3 bases, with 8 bases between. The CDR3 is 14 amino acids. Germline CDR1 reads MNHNS; CDR2 reads SASEGT.

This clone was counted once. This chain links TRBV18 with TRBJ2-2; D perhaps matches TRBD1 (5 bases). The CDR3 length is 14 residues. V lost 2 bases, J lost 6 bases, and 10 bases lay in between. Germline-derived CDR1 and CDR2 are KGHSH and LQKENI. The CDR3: CASSPGAQPGELFF. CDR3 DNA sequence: TGTGCCAGCTCACCAGGGGCCCAACCCGGGGAGCTGTTTTTT.

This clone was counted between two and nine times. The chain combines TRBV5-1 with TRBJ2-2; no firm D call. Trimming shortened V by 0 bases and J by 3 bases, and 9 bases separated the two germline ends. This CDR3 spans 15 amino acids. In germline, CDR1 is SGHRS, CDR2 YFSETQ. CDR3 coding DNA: TGCGCCAGCAGCTTGGTCCAGAAATACACCGGGGAGCTGTTTTTT. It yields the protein CASSLVQKYTGELFF.

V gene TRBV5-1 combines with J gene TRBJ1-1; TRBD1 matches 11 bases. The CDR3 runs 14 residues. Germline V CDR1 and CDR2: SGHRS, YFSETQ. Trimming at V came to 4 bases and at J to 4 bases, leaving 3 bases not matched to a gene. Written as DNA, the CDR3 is TGCGCCAGCAGCCCCGGGACAGGGGGCACTGAAGCTTTCTTT. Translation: CASSPGTGGTEAFF. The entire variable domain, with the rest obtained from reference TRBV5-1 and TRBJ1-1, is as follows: KAGVTQTPRYLIKTRGQQVTLSCSPISGHRSVSWYQQTPGQGLQFLFEYFSETQRNKGNFPGRFSGRQFSNSRSEMNVSTLELGDSALYLCASSPGTGGTEAFFGQGTRLTVV.

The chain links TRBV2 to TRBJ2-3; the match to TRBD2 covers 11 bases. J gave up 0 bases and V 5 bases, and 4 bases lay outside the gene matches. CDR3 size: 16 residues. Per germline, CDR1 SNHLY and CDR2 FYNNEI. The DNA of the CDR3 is TGTGCCAGCAGTACGGGACTAGCGGATAGCACAGATACGCAGTATTTT. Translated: CASSTGLADSTDTQYF.